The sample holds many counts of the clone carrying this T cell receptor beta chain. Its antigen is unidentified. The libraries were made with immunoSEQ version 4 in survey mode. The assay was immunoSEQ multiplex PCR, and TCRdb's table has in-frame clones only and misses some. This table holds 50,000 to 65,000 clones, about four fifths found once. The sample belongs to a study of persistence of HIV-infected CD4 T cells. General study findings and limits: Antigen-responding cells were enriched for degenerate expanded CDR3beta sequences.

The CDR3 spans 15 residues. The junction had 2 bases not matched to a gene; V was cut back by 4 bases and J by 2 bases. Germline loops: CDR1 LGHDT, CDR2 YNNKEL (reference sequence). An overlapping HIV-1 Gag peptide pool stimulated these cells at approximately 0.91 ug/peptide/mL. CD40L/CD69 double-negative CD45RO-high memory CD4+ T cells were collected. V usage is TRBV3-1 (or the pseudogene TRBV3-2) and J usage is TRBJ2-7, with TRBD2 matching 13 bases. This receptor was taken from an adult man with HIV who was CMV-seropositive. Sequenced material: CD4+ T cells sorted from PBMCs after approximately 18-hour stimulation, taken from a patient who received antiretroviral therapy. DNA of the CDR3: TGTGCCAGCAGCCGGACTAGCGGGGGTGCCTACGAGCAGTACTTC. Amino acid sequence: CASSRTSGGAYEQYF.